A selection of T cell receptor beta chains follows, all from one sample in a study of cytomegalovirus exposure and HLA in healthy donors. The protocol was immunoSEQ multiplex PCR, while the TCRdb copy is restricted to in-frame clones and leaves out a portion. The sample carries under 200,000 clones, 80% recorded once. The material sequenced was PBMCs. These TCRs come from a man between 18 and 29 years old in good health and CMV-seropositive. CDR3s include the opening cysteine and the closing phenylalanine or tryptophan. Each record gives: D gene, V gene, J gene, CDR3 length, clone size, CDR3 DNA, CDR3 protein. A D gene is named only where the DNA matches it firmly. A clone size is listed for some rows: how often the clone was seen (once, few, many), or a class if it is expanded.

TRBD1	TRBV27	TRBJ2-1	17	NA	TGTGCCAGCAGTTCGAACCCCGGGACAGGGACCTACAATGAGCAGTTCTTC	CASSSNPGTGTYNEQFF
NA	TRBV2	TRBJ1-5	14	NA	TGTGCCAGCACCAGGGGAAATAGCAATCAGCCCCAGCATTTT	CASTRGNSNQPQHF
TRBD2	TRBV13	TRBJ2-1	16	NA	TGTGCCAGCAGCTTTCTTTCTAGCGGGAGAGAAAATGAGCAGTTCTTC	CASSFLSSGRENEQFF
TRBD2	TRBV6-1	TRBJ2-2	16	NA	TGTGCCAGCAGTGGACTAGCGGGACCGAACACCGGGGAGCTGTTTTTT	CASSGLAGPNTGELFF
TRBD2	TRBV10-3	TRBJ2-1	15	many	TGTGCCATCAGGGGGGGACTAGCGGATTACAATGAGCAGTTCTTC	CAIRGGLADYNEQFF
TRBD2	TRBV10-2	TRBJ2-1	13	NA	TGCGCCAGCAGTCTTGGGGGGGGGAATGAGCAGTTCTTC	CASSLGGGNEQFF
TRBD1	TRBV7-3	TRBJ2-2	14	NA	TGTGCCAGCAGCCCGGGACAGGGCTCCGGGGAGCTGTTTTTT	CASSPGQGSGELFF
NA	TRBV2	TRBJ1-2	15	NA	TGTGCCAGCAGTACCGGACGGGACACTAACTATGGCTACACCTTC	CASSTGRDTNYGYTF
NA	TRBV7-3	TRBJ2-3	14	once	TGTGCCAGCAGCTACCAAGCGGCGGACCCCTGTCCGTCTTTT	CASSYQAADPCPSF
NA	TRBV5-1	TRBJ2-7	14	NA	TGCGCCAGCAGCGGGGGGGGGCGTTCCTACGAGCAGTACTTC	CASSGGGRSYEQYF
NA	TRBV4-3	TRBJ1-3	14	NA	TGCGCCAGCAGCTACAGCATCTCTGGAAACACCATATATTTT	CASSYSISGNTIYF
TRBD2	TRBV6-5	TRBJ2-3	13	few	TGTGCCAGCCGGACTAGCGGCACAGATACGCAGTATTTT	CASRTSGTDTQYF
NA	TRBV19	TRBJ1-5	14	NA	TGTGCCAGTAGTATTGCAGGGGTAAATCAGCCCCAGCATTTT	CASSIAGVNQPQHF
TRBD2	TRBV5-6	TRBJ2-1	16	NA	TGTGCCAGCAGAGGGAGGACTAGCGGGAGAAGAGATGAGCAGTTCTTC	CASRGRTSGRRDEQFF
NA	TRBV7-9	TRBJ2-7	14	NA	TGTGCCAGCAGCTCCCTGTTGGCGGCCCACGAGCAGTACTTC	CASSSLLAAHEQYF
NA	TRBV7-9	TRBJ1-3	14	NA	TGTGCCAGCAGCTTGATGGGAGCTGGAAACACCATATATTTT	CASSLMGAGNTIYF
NA	TRBV29-1	TRBJ1-1	13	NA	TGCAGCGTTGAAGATCCCATGAACACTGAAGCTTTCTTT	CSVEDPMNTEAFF
NA	TRBV15	TRBJ1-2	16	NA	TGTGCCACCAGCAGAGCTACCCCTCCGGGGGGCTATGGCTACACCTTC	CATSRATPPGGYGYTF
TRBD2	TRBV5-4	TRBJ2-1	16	NA	TGTGCCAGCAGCTCCTCTAGCGGGGGATCCTACAATGAGCAGTTCTTC	CASSSSSGGSYNEQFF
NA	TRBV7-9	TRBJ1-4	13	NA	TGTTCCAGCAGCCCTCTCTCTCTTGAAAAACTGTTTTTT	CSSSPLSLEKLFF
NA	TRBV4-3	TRBJ2-7	13	NA	TGCGCCAGCAGCCAAGGGAGGGACGGCGAGCAGTACTTC	CASSQGRDGEQYF
TRBD1	TRBV7-9	TRBJ2-1	16	NA	TGTGCCAGCACCCGGGGTGGGACAGGGGAATCGTATGAGCAGTTCTTC	CASTRGGTGESYEQFF
NA	TRBV27	TRBJ2-5	18	NA	TGTGCCAGCAGTTTAAGGTTTGGCCATGGGCAGGGGAAAGAGACCCAGTACTTC	CASSLRFGHGQGKETQYF
NA	TRBV6-1	TRBJ1-5	13	NA	TGTGCCAGCAGTGATGGGGGGAGTCAGCCCCAGCATTTT	CASSDGGSQPQHF
NA	TRBV6-1	TRBJ2-6	15	NA	TGTGCCAGCAGTGAGTCAAACTCTGGGGCCAACGTCCTGACTTTC	CASSESNSGANVLTF
NA	TRBV6-1	TRBJ1-5	14	few	TGTGCCAGCAGTGAATCAGGTGACAATCAGCCCCAGCATTTT	CASSESGDNQPQHF
NA	TRBV19	TRBJ2-7	15	NA	TGTGCCAGTAGTACGGAGACGGTGGGTTCCCACGAGCAGTACTTC	CASSTETVGSHEQYF
NA	TRBV30	TRBJ1-1	16	NA	TGTGCCTGGAGTCCCTCGTGGGGAGGCGTTCACACTGAAGCTTTCTTT	CAWSPSWGGVHTEAFF
TRBD2	TRBV4-2	TRBJ2-1	15	few	TGTGCCAGCAGACAGACTAGCGGGAGTATCGATGAGCAGTTCTTC	CASRQTSGSIDEQFF
TRBD2	TRBV9	TRBJ2-3	15	NA	TGTGCCAGCAGCGTAGCTGGCCGGGAGGCGGATACGCAGTATTTT	CASSVAGREADTQYF
TRBD1	TRBV18	TRBJ1-1	18	NA	TGTGCCAGCTCACCTCAACAGGGGTCGTGGTATCTGAACACTGAAGCTTTCTTT	CASSPQQGSWYLNTEAFF